The 23 T cell receptor beta chains below come from one sample, sequenced in a study of identical twins. TCRdb recomputed calls from the 5' RACE reads with MiXCR, one row per CDR3 protein. The sample has about 810,000 distinct CDR3 sequences; about 12% are singletons. This same sample was also taken into another study, of yellow fever vaccine responses in identical twins.

Sequencing was performed on PBMCs. The receptors derive from a woman aged 18-30 years in good health.

This clonotype appeared many times. A much larger clone is a single base away; this may be a read error. The chain couples TRBV12-3 or TRBV12-4 to TRBJ2-6; D gene uncertain. The CDR3 has 13 residues. Trimming took 3 bases from V and 2 from J, leaving 2 bases between them. CDR3 nucleotide sequence: TGTGCCAGCAGTTTTCCTGGGGCCAACGTCCTGACTTTC. Translating it yields CASSFPGANVLTF.

There are many counts of this clonotype. The CDR3 nucleotides are TGCAGCGTTGCAAGGGGGTTGGGGAATGAGCAGTTCTTC. Amino acids: CSVARGLGNEQFF. The chain recombines TRBV29-1 with TRBJ2-1; perhaps TRBD1 as D (6 bases). V was trimmed by 4 bases and J by 7 bases, leaving 14 bases between them. The germline gives CDR1 SQVTM, CDR2 ANQGSEA. CDR3 length equals 13 residues.

This clonotype was counted between two and nine times. V and J are TRBV12-3 or TRBV12-4 and TRBJ1-2; D is ambiguous. V lost 2 bases and J lost 0, with 10 bases in between. The CDR3 runs 15 residues. CDR3 sequence: CASSLRLQANYGYTF. The CDR3 coding sequence is TGTGCCAGCAGTTTACGGTTGCAAGCTAACTATGGCTACACCTTC.

V usage is TRBV3-1 and J usage is TRBJ2-7, with TRBD2 matching over 12 bases. The CDR3 is 17 amino acids. V was clipped by 0 bases and J by 3 bases; unmatched bases: 6. Germline V gene lookup returns CDR1 LGHDT and CDR2 YNNKEL (reference sequence). This CDR3 reads CASSQEGLAGKVYEQYF. The DNA for the CDR3 is TGTGCCAGCAGCCAAGAAGGACTAGCGGGAAAGGTCTACGAGCAGTACTTC.

This clonotype was observed many times. The gene calls are TRBV9 and TRBJ2-2; TRBD2 aligns across 7 bases. This CDR3 has 16 amino acids. V lost 4 bases and J lost 3; bases outside the gene matches: 9. Germline V CDR1 and CDR2: SGDLS, YYNGEE. The CDR3 loop is CASSPRLAPHTGELFF. In nucleotides, the CDR3 is TGTGCCAGCAGCCCCCGACTAGCCCCTCACACCGGGGAGCTGTTTTTT.

This chain uses TRBV18 with TRBJ1-2, with D uncertain. The germline gives CDR1 KGHSH, CDR2 LQKENI. Trimming stripped 6 bases from V and 4 bases from J, with 12 bases between. CDR3 length equals 13 residues. The CDR3 here is CASSPVEGYGYTF. The CDR3 DNA reads TGTGCCAGCTCCCCCGTGGAGGGCTATGGCTACACCTTC.

This clonotype came up a few times. This chain joins TRBV7-6 and TRBJ2-2; possibly TRBD2 for D (5 bases). V gave up 10 bases and J gave up 8 bases, with 17 bases separating them. This CDR3 spans 13 amino acids. CDR1 and CDR2 (germline): SGHVS, FNYEAQ. The CDR3 loop reads CATLRQEVGELFF. CDR3 sequence (DNA): TGTGCCACCCTCAGGCAGGAGGTTGGGGAGCTGTTTTTT.

Of note for this clonotype: An end of the junction differs from the germline gene, which may be a read error. This chain connects TRBV20-1 to TRBJ2-7, with 12 bases fitting TRBD2. This CDR3 is built from 16 residues. The germline V gene encodes CDR1 DFQATT and CDR2 SNEGSKA (reference sequence). The CDR3 nucleotides are TGCTGTGCTAGAGAGCCTCTAGCGGGAGGGCCCCACGAGCAGTACTTC. This codes for CCAREPLAGGPHEQYF.

CDR3 amino acids: CASSLPPRGAKNIQYF. CDR3 nucleotides: TGTGCCAGCAGTCTACCGCCCCGGGGGGCCAAAAACATTCAGTACTTC. V and J are TRBV28 and TRBJ2-4; perhaps TRBD2 as D (6 bases). From germline, CDR1 is MDHEN and CDR2 SYDVKM. Trimming cost V 5 bases and J 1 base, with 15 bases left between them. This CDR3 is built from 16 residues.

The V call is TRBV29-1, the J call TRBJ2-2, with 8 bases that match TRBD2. With 5 bases clipped from V and 6 bases from J, the junction kept 14 bases outside the gene matches. Germline CDR1 and CDR2: SQVTM and ANQGSEA. This CDR3 region has 16 residues. The CDR3, as DNA: TGCAGCGTTTCCACCCCCGGGACTAGTAGGGCCGGGGAGCTGTTTTTT. It encodes CSVSTPGTSRAGELFF.

The V gene is TRBV5-1, the J gene TRBJ2-1, with 8 positions matching TRBD2. V lost 5 bases to trimming and J lost 0 bases; unmatched junction nucleotides: 7. The germline CDR1 and CDR2 sequences are SGHRS and YFSETQ. This CDR3 spans 16 amino acids. CDR3: CASRKEGTSSYNEQFF. CDR3 nucleotide sequence: TGCGCCAGCAGGAAAGAAGGGACTAGCTCCTACAATGAGCAGTTCTTC.

V gene TRBV12-3 or TRBV12-4 combines with J gene TRBJ2-1; TRBD2 is a possible D gene (5 bases). The CDR3 consists of 16 residues. V was shortened by 3 bases and J by 5 bases, with 17 bases between the two germline ends. CDR3: CASSFFGGPYNNEQFF. CDR3 coding DNA: TGTGCCAGCAGTTTTTTTGGCGGGCCTTATAACAATGAGCAGTTCTTC.

This clonotype showed up just a few times. The CDR3 reads CAIRLGTGYGYTF. CDR3 coding DNA: TGTGCCATCAGGCTTGGGACAGGGTATGGCTACACCTTC. The rearrangement joins TRBV10-3 to TRBJ1-2, with 9 positions matching TRBD1. This CDR3 contains 13 residues. Unmatched junction bases numbered 4, after V lost 6 bases and J lost 5 bases. CDR1 and CDR2 (germline): ENHRY, SYGVKD.

The rearrangement joins TRBV12-3 or TRBV12-4 to TRBJ2-2; 7 nucleotides match TRBD2. The CDR3 is 16 residues long. The ends lost 5 bases at V and 3 bases at J; junction bases unmatched: 9. This chain's CDR3 is CASSLLGGSHTGELFF. In DNA form, the CDR3 reads TGTGCCAGCAGTCTCCTGGGAGGGTCCCACACCGGGGAGCTGTTTTTT.

This clonotype has more than one count but fewer than ten. This CDR3 is CASSPALLGAGETQYF. The CDR3 bases are TGTGCCAGCAGTCCCGCCTTACTTGGCGCGGGGGAGACCCAGTACTTC. The rearrangement links TRBV6-1 to TRBJ2-5, with D possibly being TRBD2 (6 bases). V gave up 5 bases and J gave up 5 bases, with 21 bases separating them. Germline V lookup: CDR1 MNHNS, CDR2 SASEGT. This CDR3 region has 16 residues.

A few counts support this clonotype. The J gene is TRBJ2-2, the V gene TRBV7-3, with 10 bases matching TRBD2. Germline lookup yields CDR1 SGHTA and CDR2 FQGTGA. With V trimmed by 5 bases and J by 6 bases, 12 bases remained unmatched. CDR3 length: 17 residues. The CDR3 DNA sequence: TGTGCCAGCAGCCCCCCGGGGGTAGCGGGAGGATCCGGGGAGCTGTTTTTT. Its translation is CASSPPGVAGGSGELFF.

The V gene is TRBV6-1, the J gene TRBJ2-7; a possible D gene is TRBD1 (5 bases). Germline values: CDR1 MNHNS, CDR2 SASEGT. There are 12 residues in the CDR3. Trimming stripped 2 bases from V and 7 bases from J, with 9 bases between. The CDR3 region is CASSERYREQYF. The CDR3 bases are TGTGCCAGCAGTGAAAGGTACAGGGAGCAGTACTTC.

This clonotype came up a few times. One junction end does not reproduce the germline sequence, and a read error may be involved. V and J are TRBV20-1 and TRBJ2-1, with 9 bases aligning to TRBD2. CDR3 length equals 11 residues. CDR1 is DFQATT, CDR2 SNEGSKA, per germline (reference sequence). CDR3 protein: CSARGRGGGVF. CDR3 nucleotide sequence: TGCAGTGCTAGAGGGCGGGGGGGTGGAGTCTTC.

This clonotype was picked up many times. The J gene is TRBJ1-4, the V gene TRBV7-9; D unresolved. Germline V gene lookup returns CDR1 SEHNR and CDR2 FQNEAQ (reference sequence). The V gene lost 3 bases and the J gene lost 7 bases, with 12 bases spanning the gap. There are 14 residues in the CDR3. The CDR3: CASSFSIGREKLFF. Here the CDR3 DNA reads TGTGCCAGCAGCTTTTCTATAGGGCGTGAAAAACTGTTTTTT.

This clonotype was observed a few times. The chain employs TRBV24-1 and TRBJ2-3; either TRBD1 or TRBD2 may supply D (6 bases each). Germline loops: CDR1 KGHDR, CDR2 SFDVKD. The CDR3 runs 16 residues. Between the trimmed V and J ends, which lost 0 bases and 2 bases, there was a span of 11 bases. This chain's CDR3 is CATSDLGGGITDTQYF. The CDR3 DNA is TGTGCCACCAGTGATTTGGGGGGCGGGATCACAGATACGCAGTATTTT.

This clonotype was seen at least ten times. The chain links TRBV7-9 to TRBJ2-5; D remains unclear. The germline V gene encodes CDR1 SEHNR and CDR2 FQNEAQ (reference sequence). This CDR3 comprises 13 residues. With 1 base removed from V and 1 base from J, the gap between germline ends came to 4 bases. CDR3 loop: CASSLVPQETQYF. The CDR3, as DNA: TGTGCCAGCAGCTTAGTCCCCCAAGAGACCCAGTACTTC.

This clonotype occurred a few times. The rearrangement joins TRBV11-2 to TRBJ2-6; D is possibly TRBD2 (7 bases). The germline CDR1 and CDR2 sequences are SGHAT and FQNNGV. The CDR3 runs 18 residues. Trimming left V 5 bases short and J 1 base short, with 18 bases between. The CDR3 region has the DNA TGTGCCAGCAGCCCTATGGGGGGGGCAGGGTCTGGGGCCAACGTCCTGACTTTC. This translates into CASSPMGGAGSGANVLTF.

The chain has TRBV6-2 or TRBV6-3 and TRBJ2-1, with 9 bases fitting TRBD2. Germline loops: CDR1 MNHEY, CDR2 SVGEGT. There are 15 residues in the CDR3. The V and J ends lost 4 bases and 4 bases, in that order; junction bases with no gene match: 5. In DNA, the CDR3 is TGTGCCAGCAGTTCCGGGACTAGCATTTACAATGAGCAGTTCTTC. This encodes CASSSGTSIYNEQFF.